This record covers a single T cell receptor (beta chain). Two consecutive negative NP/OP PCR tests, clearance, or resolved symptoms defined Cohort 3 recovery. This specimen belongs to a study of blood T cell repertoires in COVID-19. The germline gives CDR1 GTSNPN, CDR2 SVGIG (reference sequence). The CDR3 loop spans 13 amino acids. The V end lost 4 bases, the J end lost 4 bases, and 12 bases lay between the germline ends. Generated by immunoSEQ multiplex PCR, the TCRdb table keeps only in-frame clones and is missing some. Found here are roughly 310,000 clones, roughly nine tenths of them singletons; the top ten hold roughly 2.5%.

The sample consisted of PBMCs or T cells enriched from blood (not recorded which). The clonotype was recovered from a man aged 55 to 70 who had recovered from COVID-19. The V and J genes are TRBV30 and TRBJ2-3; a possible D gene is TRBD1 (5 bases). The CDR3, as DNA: TGTGCCTGGACAGGGAAAGGGGCAGATACGCAGTATTTT. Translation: CAWTGKGADTQYF.